One and the same sample provided the 10 T cell receptor beta chains below, sequenced in a study of T cell responses to AZD1222 COVID-19 vaccine. Some clones are missing from TCRdb's copy, which holds only in-frame ones; the method was immunoSEQ multiplex PCR. The data contain 95,000 to 150,000 clones, around 87% of them seen just once; the ten biggest clones take up roughly 1.1%. This sample comprised peripheral blood, obtained on day 0 of AZD1222 vaccination. These receptors all stem from an adult in good health.

A single count supports this clone. Germline is not matched at one junction end, which may reflect a read error. This rearrangement joins TRBV7-6 to TRBJ2-7, with D hard to call. Germline loops: CDR1 SGHVS, CDR2 FNYEAQ. CDR3 length: 14 residues. The CDR3 region has the DNA TGTGCCAGCAGCTCGGGCGCCGGTGGGTACGGGCAGTACTTC. Its protein product is CASSSGAGGYGQYF. Full variable domain (rest looked up from reference TRBV7-6 and TRBJ2-7): GAGVSQSPRYKVTKRGQDVALRCDPISGHVSLYWYRQALGQGPEFLTYFNYEAQQDKSGLPNDRFSAERPEGSISTLTIQRTEQRDSAMYRCASSSGAGGYGQYFGPGTRLTVT.

V and J are TRBV7-9 and TRBJ2-7; TRBD2 might be the D (6 bases). Germline CDR1 SEHNR, CDR2 FQNEAQ (reference sequence). This CDR3 contains 19 residues. Trimming removed 3 bases at V and 6 bases at J, with 30 bases between. CDR3 bases: TGTGCCAGCAGCTTTGGGGACCCTGGAGGGGCCCTGGGCTTGGGCGAGCAGTACTTC. Its translation: CASSFGDPGGALGLGEQYF.

The CDR3 is CASSIAFPGSEQYF. The CDR3 nucleotides read TGTGCCAGTAGTATAGCTTTTCCGGGGAGCGAGCAGTACTTC. This chain links TRBV19 with TRBJ2-7; D is perhaps TRBD2 (5 bases). Germline V gives CDR1 LNHDA, CDR2 SQIVND (reference sequence). V lost 1 base and J 6 bases, leaving 13 bases between the germline ends. The CDR3 extends over 14 amino acids.

This clone has only a few counts. J is TRBJ1-5 and V is TRBV2; TRBD1 agrees at 7 bases. This CDR3 spans 15 amino acids. The germline V gene has CDR1 SNHLY and CDR2 FYNNEI. The J segment lost 0 bases and the V segment lost 5 bases, leaving 4 bases of the junction unmatched. The chain's CDR3 is CASSWDSYSNQPQHF. In DNA, the CDR3 is TGTGCCAGCAGTTGGGACAGTTATAGCAATCAGCCCCAGCATTTT.

This clone came up once. The chain carries TRBV7-9 and TRBJ2-3; D remains ambiguous. CDR1 is SEHNR and CDR2 is FQNEAQ in the germline V gene (reference sequence). The germline V and J ends were trimmed by 5 bases and 5 bases, with 11 bases remaining between them. The CDR3 length is 13 residues. The CDR3 bases are TGTGCCAGCAGCCCCTTCAAGGTAGATACGCAGTATTTT. Amino acid sequence: CASSPFKVDTQYF.

The rearrangement links TRBV28 to TRBJ2-5; D is uncertain. Germline CDR1 is MDHEN and CDR2 is SYDVKM. Trimming removed 0 bases from V and 5 bases from J, with 4 bases in between. This CDR3 has 12 amino acids. The CDR3 spells CASSLWGETQYF. The CDR3 DNA reads as TGTGCCAGCAGTTTATGGGGGGAGACCCAGTACTTC.

V is TRBV7-9 and J is TRBJ2-2; D is uncertain. Trimming cost V 4 bases and J 5 bases, with 5 bases left between them. CDR3 length: 12 amino acids. Germline CDR1 reads SEHNR; CDR2 reads FQNEAQ (reference sequence). CDR3 amino acids: CASSYRTGELFF. The DNA for the CDR3 is TGTGCCAGCAGCTACCGGACCGGGGAGCTGTTTTTT.

Turning to this clone: This sample includes further DNA sequences coding for the same CDR3. The chain recombines TRBV27 with TRBJ1-2, with D possibly TRBD1 on 5 matching bases. The V gene lost 3 bases and the J gene lost 4 bases, with 9 bases spanning the gap. This CDR3 has 13 residues. Germline CDR1 and CDR2: MNHEY and SMNVEV (reference sequence). CDR3 sequence reads: CASSFAGSYGYTF. CDR3 coding DNA: TGTGCCAGCAGTTTTGCAGGGTCCTATGGCTACACCTTC.

The genes are TRBV7-9 and TRBJ2-1, with D perhaps matching TRBD1 or TRBD2 (6 bases each). Between the trimmed V and J ends, which lost 4 bases and 7 bases, there was a span of 14 bases. The CDR3 consists of 14 residues. Germline CDR1 SEHNR, CDR2 FQNEAQ (reference sequence). The CDR3 loop is CASSSGGLSNEQFF. CDR3 DNA: TGTGCCAGCAGCTCTGGGGGGCTGTCAAATGAGCAGTTCTTC.

The rearrangement uses TRBV6-1 and TRBJ2-2; tentative D call: TRBD1 (5 bases). V lost 3 bases and J lost 5, with 22 bases in between. The CDR3 totals 18 residues. From germline, CDR1 is MNHNS and CDR2 SASEGT. CDR3 protein: CASSDQPGVAGKTGELFF. The DNA for the CDR3 is TGTGCCAGCAGTGATCAGCCTGGCGTGGCAGGGAAAACCGGGGAGCTGTTTTTT.